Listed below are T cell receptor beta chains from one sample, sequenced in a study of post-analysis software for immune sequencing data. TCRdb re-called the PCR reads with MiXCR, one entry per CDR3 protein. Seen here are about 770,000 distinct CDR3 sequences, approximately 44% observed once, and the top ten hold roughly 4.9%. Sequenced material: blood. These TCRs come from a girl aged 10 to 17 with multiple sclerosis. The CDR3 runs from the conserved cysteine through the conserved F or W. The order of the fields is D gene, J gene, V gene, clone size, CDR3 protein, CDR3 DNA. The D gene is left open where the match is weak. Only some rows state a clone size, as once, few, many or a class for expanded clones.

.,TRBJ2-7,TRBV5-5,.,CASSLDNNYEQYF,TGTGCCAGCAGCTTAGACAACAACTACGAGCAGTACTTC
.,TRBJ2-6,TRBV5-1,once,CASSFLGSGANVRTF,TGCGCCAGCAGCTTTTTGGGCTCTGGGGCCAACGTCCGGACTTTC
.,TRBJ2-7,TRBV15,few,CATSVAGQPHEQYF,TGTGCCACCAGCGTAGCGGGACAGCCCCACGAGCAGTACTTC
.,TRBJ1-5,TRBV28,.,CASSPPGGIGNQPQHF,TGTGCCAGCAGTCCCCCGGGAGGGATTGGCAATCAGCCCCAGCATTTT
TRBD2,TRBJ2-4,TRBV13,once,CASSSLAGGPKNIQYF,TGTGCCAGCAGCTCCTTAGCGGGAGGGCCGAAAAACATTCAGTACTTC
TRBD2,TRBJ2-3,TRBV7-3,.,CASSLKGSSGKTDTQYF,TGTGCCAGCAGCTTAAAAGGTAGTAGCGGGAAGACAGATACGCAGTATTTT
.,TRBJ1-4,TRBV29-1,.,CSVGGGPPGEKLFF,TGCAGCGTTGGGGGGGGCCCTCCCGGTGAAAAACTGTTTTTT
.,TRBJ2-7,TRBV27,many,CASSFGSGYEQYF,TGTGCCAGCAGTTTTGGTAGCGGCTACGAGCAGTACTTC
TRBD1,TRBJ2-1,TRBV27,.,CASSFGTGAPNNEQFF,TGTGCCAGCAGTTTCGGGACAGGGGCGCCAAACAATGAGCAGTTCTTC
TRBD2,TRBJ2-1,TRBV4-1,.,CASSQVVAGVHEQFF,TGCGCCAGCAGCCAAGTCGTAGCGGGAGTTCATGAGCAGTTCTTC
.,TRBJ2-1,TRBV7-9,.,CASSLEIGSASSYNEQFF,TGTGCCAGCAGCTTAGAAATCGGTAGCGCGAGCTCCTACAATGAGCAGTTCTTC
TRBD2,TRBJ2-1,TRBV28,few,CASSPPGLAPHEQFF,TGTGCCAGCAGCCCGCCGGGACTAGCTCCCCATGAGCAGTTCTTC
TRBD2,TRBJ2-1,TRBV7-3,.,CASSSAGGLDEQFF,TGTGCCAGCAGCTCAGCGGGAGGGTTGGATGAGCAGTTCTTC
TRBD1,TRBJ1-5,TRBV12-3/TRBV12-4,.,CASSLEGAGNQPQHF,TGTGCCAGCAGTTTGGAGGGGGCAGGCAATCAGCCCCAGCATTTT
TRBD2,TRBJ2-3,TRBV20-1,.,CSADGGTTDTQYF,TGCAGTGCAGACGGGGGGACCACAGATACGCAGTATTTT
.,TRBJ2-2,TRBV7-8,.,CASYSLLSNTGELFF,TGTGCCAGCTATTCTCTCTTGTCGAACACCGGGGAGCTGTTTTTT
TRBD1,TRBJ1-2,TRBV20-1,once,CSARRTGNGYTF,TGCAGTGCTAGGAGGACAGGGAATGGCTACACCTTC
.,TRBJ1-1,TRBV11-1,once,CASSPPQRRGNTEAFF,TGTGCCAGCAGCCCCCCCCAGAGGCGGGGTAACACTGAAGCTTTCTTT
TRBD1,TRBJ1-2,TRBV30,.,CAGAGGGYNYGYTF,TGTGCCGGGGCAGGGGGCGGGTATAACTATGGCTACACCTTC
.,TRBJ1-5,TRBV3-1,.,CASSLTLGGVRGQPQHF,TGTGCCAGCAGCCTTACCCTTGGAGGGGTCCGGGGGCAGCCCCAGCATTTT
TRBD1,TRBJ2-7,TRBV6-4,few,CASSPERGTDEQYF,TGTGCCAGCAGTCCCGAGAGGGGGACAGACGAGCAGTACTTC
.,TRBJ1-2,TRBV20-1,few,CSAAPGGPKDGYTF,TGCAGTGCTGCCCCCGGGGGACCGAAGGATGGCTACACCTTC
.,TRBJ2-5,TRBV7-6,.,CASSLAPGTMETQYF,TGTGCCAGCAGCTTAGCGCCCGGGACGATGGAGACCCAGTACTTC
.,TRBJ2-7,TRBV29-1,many,CSVGSSYEQYF,TGCAGCGTTGGCAGTTCCTACGAGCAGTACTTC
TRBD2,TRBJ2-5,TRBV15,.,CATNRASGSETQYF,TGTGCCACCAACAGAGCAAGCGGGAGTGAGACCCAGTACTTC
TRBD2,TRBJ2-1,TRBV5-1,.,CASSPPAGEGSNEQFF,TGCGCCAGCAGCCCTCCAGCGGGAGAGGGTTCCAATGAGCAGTTCTTC
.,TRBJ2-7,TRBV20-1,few,CSARVKSRNEQYF,TGCAGTGCTAGAGTCAAGAGTCGGAACGAGCAGTACTTC
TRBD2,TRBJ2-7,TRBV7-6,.,CATSGGNLGEQYF,TGTGCCACCTCGGGGGGGAACTTGGGCGAGCAGTACTTC
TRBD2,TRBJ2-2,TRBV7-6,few,CASSSLAAPNTGELFF,TGTGCCAGCAGCTCACTAGCGGCTCCGAACACCGGGGAGCTGTTTTTT
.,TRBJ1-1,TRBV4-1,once,CASSQDWSGGPGGTEAFF,TGCGCCAGCAGCCAAGATTGGTCGGGCGGGCCCGGGGGTACTGAAGCTTTCTTT
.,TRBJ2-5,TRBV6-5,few,CAGKGKGAETQYF,TGTGCCGGCAAAGGAAAAGGTGCAGAGACCCAGTACTTC
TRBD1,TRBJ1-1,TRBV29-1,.,CSHPGQGSEAFF,TGCAGCCACCCGGGACAGGGTTCTGAAGCTTTCTTT
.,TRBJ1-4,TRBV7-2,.,CASSLAGAGTNEKLFF,TGTGCCAGCAGCTTAGCTGGGGCAGGGACTAATGAAAAACTGTTTTTT
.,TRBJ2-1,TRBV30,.,CASLDSEQFF,TGTGCCTCATTAGACAGTGAGCAGTTCTTC
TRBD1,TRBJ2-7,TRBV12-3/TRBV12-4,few,CASRGTGTGVYEQYF,TGTGCCAGCAGAGGCACCGGGACAGGGGTCTACGAGCAGTACTTC